These 13 T cell receptor delta chains came from one sample sequenced in a study of gamma-delta chains in newborns, infants, children. TCRdb re-called the reads through CATT. The table has 4,000 to 5,500 delta-chain clones, about 35% seen once; the top ten hold roughly 15%. The source material was blood. These TCRs come from a child who received the measles vaccine.

The genes are TRDV3 and TRDJ1; TRDD3 aligns across 10 bases. Germline values: CDR1 TVYSNPD, CDR2 GDNSRS (reference sequence). The CDR3 totals 16 residues. Trimming at V came to 2 bases and at J to 2 bases, leaving 11 bases not matched to a gene. CDR3 nucleotides: TGTGCCTTTCCGAGTCTGGGGGATATTTGGACCGATAAACTCATCTTT. This sequence encodes CAFPSLGDIWTDKLIF.

The genes are TRDV1 and TRDJ3; TRDD3 matches 13 bases. Germline V lookup: CDR1 TSWWSYY, CDR2 QGS. J was trimmed by 3 bases and V by 5 bases; bases with no gene match: 16. The CDR3 covers 22 residues. The CDR3 region has the DNA TGTGCTCTTGGGACCGACCGTACTGGGGGATACGGGACTCACTGGGACACCCGACAGATGTTTTTC. Protein: CALGTDRTGGYGTHWDTRQMFF.

CDR3 DNA: TGTGCTCTTGGGGAACCCCCCTCCTTCCTACGGGGTTGGCACACCGATAAACTCATCTTT. This sequence encodes CALGEPPSFLRGWHTDKLIF. The chain combines TRDV1 with TRDJ1, with TRDD2 identical over 9 bases. Trimming at V came to 1 base and at J to 0 bases, leaving 15 bases not matched to a gene. There are 20 residues in the CDR3. Per germline, CDR1 TSWWSYY and CDR2 QGS.

This clone was counted between two and nine times. The chain recombines TRDV1 with TRDJ2; no reliable D call. Germline V CDR1 and CDR2: TSWWSYY, QGS. This CDR3 has 20 amino acids. The V and J ends lost 5 bases and 2 bases respectively, with 27 bases between them. The CDR3 bases are TGTGCTCTTGGGTCGCTGTACGGGGTCGGGACGCGCCTATTGACAGCACAACTCTTCTTT. Amino acids: CALGSLYGVGTRLLTAQLFF.

Within the sample, this clone is medium-sized. The genes are TRDV1 and TRDJ1; 7 bases are a match to TRDD3. The CDR3 contains 22 residues. V trimming: 2 bases; J trimming: 1 base; junction bases outside the gene matches: 25. Germline CDR1 and CDR2: TSWWSYY and QGS. CDR3: CALGEVDLEPYGWGLITDKLIF. For the CDR3, the DNA is TGTGCTCTTGGGGAAGTCGACCTAGAGCCCTACGGCTGGGGGTTAATCACCGATAAACTCATCTTT.

This sequence joins TRDV1 and TRDJ1; possibly TRDD2 for D (6 bases). This CDR3 contains 19 residues. CDR1 and CDR2 from the germline V gene are TSWWSYY and QGS. Trimming pared 0 bases from V and 7 bases from J, leaving 27 bases between. CDR3 sequence reads: CALGELPTSGVPARAKLIF. The CDR3 DNA follows: TGTGCTCTTGGGGAACTTCCTACGTCCGGGGTCCCGGCGAGGGCTAAACTCATCTTT.

This clone was counted between two and nine times. The J gene is TRDJ1, the V gene TRDV3, with TRDD3 matching over 10 bases. Germline V lookup: CDR1 TVYSNPD, CDR2 GDNSRS (reference sequence). CDR3 length: 17 residues. The V segment lost 3 bases and the J segment 1 base; nucleotides outside the gene matches: 14. The CDR3 protein is CAFRPAYWGIATDKLIF. CDR3 DNA sequence: TGTGCCTTCCGTCCCGCGTACTGGGGGATTGCCACCGATAAACTCATCTTT. The full variable domain, with the rest looked up from reference TRDV3 and TRDJ1, is CDKVTQSSPDQTVASGSEVVLLCTYDTVYSNPDLFWYRIRPDYSFQFVFYGDNSRSEGADFTQGRFSVKHILTQKAFHLVISPVRTEDSATYYCAFRPAYWGIATDKLIFGKGTRVTVEP.

Concerning this clone itself: An end of the junction does not agree with germline; a read error may underlie this. The gene calls are TRDV1 and TRDJ2, with D possibly called TRDD2 or TRDD3 (8 bases each). The CDR3 has 22 residues. Germline CDR1 reads TSWWSYY; CDR2 reads QGS. CDR3 DNA: TGTGCTCTTGGGGAACCCGGCTTCCTACGGGGGATAGTAGCAACTTTGACAGCACGACTCTTCTTT. Protein sequence: CALGEPGFLRGIVATLTARLFF.

The V and J genes are TRDV3 and TRDJ1; D is uncertain. The CDR3 loop spans 12 amino acids. Germline V gene sequence: CDR1 TVYSNPD, CDR2 GDNSRS (reference sequence). Trimming took off 3 bases at V and 3 bases at J, with 11 bases between the two ends. The CDR3 sequence: CALWEFPDKLIF. In nucleotides, the CDR3 is TGTGCCTTGTGGGAATTCCCCGATAAACTCATCTTT.

The V and J genes are TRDV1 and TRDJ3; 10 nucleotides align to TRDD3. CDR1 and CDR2 from the germline V gene are TSWWSYY and QGS. The V and J ends lost 8 bases and 0 bases, in that order; junction bases with no gene match: 16. The CDR3 extends over 21 amino acids. The CDR3 is CALSRFAGDTPSSWDTRQMFF. The CDR3 bases are TGTGCTCTTAGCCGCTTCGCGGGGGATACGCCAAGCTCCTGGGACACCCGACAGATGTTTTTC.

This clone has a handful of counts. The germline gene is not matched at one end of the junction; a read error may be the cause. The V and J genes are TRDV1 and TRDJ1, with 11 bases fitting TRDD3. CDR1 is TSWWSYY, CDR2 QGS, per germline. The CDR3 is 19 amino acids. Here the CDR3 DNA reads TGTGCTCTGGGGGCCCCTTTGTACTGGGGGATAGGTAGGACCGATAAACTCATCTTT. This codes for CALGAPLYWGIGRTDKLIF.

V usage is TRDV3 and J usage is TRDJ1; TRDD3 might be the D (5 bases). This CDR3 comprises 16 residues. The germline V gene encodes CDR1 TVYSNPD and CDR2 GDNSRS (reference sequence). With 3 bases removed from V and 0 bases from J, the gap between germline ends came to 20 bases. The CDR3 here is CALISRSWEYTDKLIF. The CDR3 DNA reads TGTGCCTTAATTTCTCGCTCCTGGGAGTACACCGATAAACTCATCTTT.

The chain carries TRDV1 and TRDJ1, with TRDD3 identical over 9 bases. J lost 3 bases, V lost 5 bases, and 31 bases had no gene match. Germline V CDR1 and CDR2: TSWWSYY, QGS. CDR3 length: 23 residues. The CDR3 bases are TGTGCTCTTGGGAAGTTAGGTAGCCTTCCTTCCTGGGGGGATACTAAGGGGTCCGATAAACTCATCTTT. It is translated as CALGKLGSLPSWGDTKGSDKLIF.